This TCR beta chain was recovered during a study of OX40 agonist ivuxolimab in advanced cancers. Overall study: In this cohort, patients received ivuxolimab, an agonistic anti-OX40 (CD134) antibody.

This CDR3 is built from 14 residues. Germline values: CDR1 KGHSH, CDR2 LQKENI. The ends were cut back, 3 bases at V and 5 bases at J, with 13 bases in the middle. The sample holds a few counts of this clone. The assay was immunoSEQ multiplex PCR, and TCRdb's table has in-frame clones only and misses some. The table includes 60,000 to 90,000 clones, about three quarters detected once. The receptor comes from an adult with an advanced solid tumor such as melanoma, head and neck, liver or kidney cancer. The source material was CD4+ or CD8+ T cells sorted from blood, sampled in a trial of the OX40 agonist ivuxolimab. The genes are TRBV18 and TRBJ1-2, with D perhaps TRBD1 (6 bases). The CDR3 here is CASSPAAGAYGYTF. DNA of the CDR3: TGTGCCAGCTCACCCGCGGCAGGGGCATATGGCTACACCTTC.